The sequence of this T cell receptor (beta chain) was determined in a study of CD8+ T cells in alopecia areata. About the study: Twice daily, treated patients received 5 to 10 mg of oral tofacitinib.

This CDR3 has 17 residues. The J segment lost 0 bases and the V segment lost 4 bases, leaving 10 bases of the junction unmatched. CDR1 is PRHDT and CDR2 is FYEKMQ in the germline V gene (reference sequence). Following extraction, RNA underwent reverse transcription to cDNA, which served as the sequencing template. Method: immunoSEQ multiplex PCR; TCRdb's copy keeps in-frame clones and lacks some. This sample has around 160,000 clones, with over 80% found just once. This clone was recorded only once. This receptor was obtained from a human donor with alopecia areata. J is TRBJ2-7 and V is TRBV13; 9 nucleotides align to TRBD2. The sample in question was CD8+ T cells sorted from blood, obtained at week 0. CDR3 bases: TGTGCCAGCAGCTCTCTGTTGCGGGAGGGCTCCTCCTACGAGCAGTACTTC. This translates into CASSSLLREGSSYEQYF.